A single sample is the source of the 32 T cell receptor beta chains below, sequenced in a study of T cell responses to AZD1222 COVID-19 vaccine. Repertoires were generated with immunoSEQ multiplex PCR, while TCRdb's copy carries only in-frame clones and drops some. The repertoire consists of approximately 110,000 clones, with approximately 89% occurring once and the leading ten covering 4.4%. Sequences were derived from peripheral blood, sampled on day 0 of AZD1222 vaccination. These receptors all come from an adult in good health.

The rearrangement uses TRBV6-5 and TRBJ2-6; D remains unclear. V lost 7 bases, J lost 5 bases, and 15 bases lay in between. The CDR3 is 15 residues long. Germline lookup yields CDR1 MNHEY and CDR2 SVGAGI. DNA of the CDR3: TGTGCCAGCACACCAGCCAACCTACGGGCCAACGTCCTGACTTTC. Residues: CASTPANLRANVLTF.

The CDR3 sequence: CASSLGGQSLNEKLFF. The CDR3 nucleotides read TGTGCCAGCAGCTTAGGCGGACAGAGCCTTAATGAAAAACTGTTTTTT. The gene calls are TRBV11-2 and TRBJ1-4, with a tentative D call TRBD1 (6 bases). The germline V gene has CDR1 SGHAT and CDR2 FQNNGV. Trimming removed 1 base at V and 4 bases at J, with 13 bases between. CDR3 length equals 16 residues.

The sample holds many counts of this clone. The chain joins TRBV6-5 to TRBJ2-5, with 10 bases matching TRBD2. Germline assignment: CDR1 MNHEY and CDR2 SVGAGI. V was clipped by 2 bases and J by 4 bases; unmatched bases: 7. This CDR3 has 16 amino acids. In DNA form, the CDR3 reads TGTGCCAGCAGTTACCTAGCGGGAGTTCGGCGAGAGACCCAGTACTTC. Translating it yields CASSYLAGVRRETQYF.

The CDR3 nucleotides are TGTGCCAGCAGCCGGGGGAGGGGTGGTGCTACTGGAAACACCATATATTTT. Translated, it gives CASSRGRGGATGNTIYF. The J gene is TRBJ1-3, the V gene TRBV11-2, with D possibly matching TRBD1 (5 bases). Between the trimmed V and J ends, which lost 5 bases and 2 bases, there was a span of 19 bases. CDR3 size: 17 residues. The V gene's germline CDR1 is SGHAT and CDR2 FQNNGV. The whole variable domain, remainder taken from reference TRBV11-2 and TRBJ1-3, is EAGVAQSPRYKIIEKRQSVAFWCNPISGHATLYWYQQILGQGPKLLIQFQNNGVVDDSQLPKDRFSAERLKGVDSTLKIQPAKLEDSAVYLCASSRGRGGATGNTIYFGEGSWLTVV.

The V gene is TRBV15, the J gene TRBJ1-1, with a possible D match to TRBD1 (5 bases). The ends were cut back, 1 base at V and 10 bases at J, with 22 bases in the middle. Germline CDR1 LNHNV, CDR2 YYDKDF (reference sequence). This CDR3 comprises 16 residues. As DNA, the CDR3 is TGTGCCACCAGCAGAGCCCGAGGACAAGGCACAAGGGGAGCTTTCTTT. It yields the protein CATSRARGQGTRGAFF.

The V and J genes are TRBV5-1 and TRBJ2-5; 8 bases are shared with TRBD1. J lost 2 bases, V lost 5 bases, and 8 bases had no gene match. This CDR3 is built from 15 residues. CDR1 and CDR2 (germline): SGHRS, YFSETQ. CDR3 DNA sequence: TGCGCCAGCAGTCTCGCGACAGGGGATCAAGAGACCCAGTACTTC. Translated: CASSLATGDQETQYF. Full variable domain (outside the CDR3, taken from reference TRBV5-1 and TRBJ2-5): KAGVTQTPRYLIKTRGQQVTLSCSPISGHRSVSWYQQTPGQGLQFLFEYFSETQRNKGNFPGRFSGRQFSNSRSEMNVSTLELGDSALYLCASSLATGDQETQYFGPGTRLLVL.

The chain joins TRBV2 to TRBJ2-3, with D possibly TRBD2 on 5 matching bases. From germline, CDR1 is SNHLY and CDR2 FYNNEI. With 6 bases removed from V and 5 bases from J, the gap between germline ends came to 12 bases. This CDR3 spans 13 amino acids. CDR3 sequence reads: CASSWGVVDTQYF. The DNA of the CDR3 is TGTGCCAGCAGCTGGGGAGTAGTAGATACGCAGTATTTT.

The V gene is TRBV5-1, the J gene TRBJ2-3, with D unclear. There are 12 residues in the CDR3. Germline V lookup: CDR1 SGHRS, CDR2 YFSETQ. Trimming cost V 1 base and J 6 bases, with 6 bases left between them. DNA for the CDR3: TGCGCCAGCAGCTTGTCGGCCGATACGCAGTATTTT. Its translation is CASSLSADTQYF.

The gene calls are TRBV28 and TRBJ2-2; 15 bases align to TRBD2. The junction had 6 bases not matched to a gene; V was cut back by 6 bases and J by 4 bases. Germline CDR1 reads MDHEN; CDR2 reads SYDVKM. The CDR3 runs to 17 residues. The CDR3 DNA reads TGTGCCAGCAGAGGACTAGCGGGGGGGCCGGGCACCGGGGAGCTGTTTTTT. It specifies CASRGLAGGPGTGELFF.

The chain employs TRBV4-2 and TRBJ2-2, with a possible D match to TRBD2 (5 bases). With 2 bases removed from V and 8 bases from J, the gap between germline ends came to 15 bases. CDR3 length equals 15 residues. Germline V lookup: CDR1 LGHNA, CDR2 YNFKEQ. CDR3 in DNA: TGTGCCAGCAGCCAATTAGAGCGGAAGGATGGGGAGCTGTTTTTT. This sequence encodes CASSQLERKDGELFF.

The V call is TRBV12-5, the J call TRBJ2-7; no clear D. Germline V gives CDR1 LGHNT, CDR2 FRNRAP. Between the trimmed V and J ends, which lost 5 bases and 6 bases, there was a span of 11 bases. The CDR3 has 12 residues. CDR3 sequence: CASGLSQAEQYF. The CDR3, as DNA: TGTGCTAGTGGTCTCTCCCAGGCCGAGCAGTACTTC. Complete variable domain (other parts from reference TRBV12-5 and TRBJ2-7): DARVTQTPRHKVTEMGQEVTMRCQPILGHNTVFWYRQTMMQGLELLAYFRNRAPLDDSGMPKDRFSAEMPDATLATLKIQPSEPRDSAVYFCASGLSQAEQYFGPGTRLTVT.

The chain carries TRBV2 and TRBJ2-5, with a possible D match to TRBD2 (5 bases). The CDR3 loop spans 13 amino acids. Germline V gene data show CDR1 as SNHLY and CDR2 as FYNNEI. The V and J ends lost 4 bases and 4 bases respectively, with 10 bases between them. CDR3 bases: TGTGCCAGCAGTGTCGGTAGCGTAGAGACCCAGTACTTC. Residues: CASSVGSVETQYF.

This chain joins TRBV19 and TRBJ1-5; a weak D match, TRBD1 (5 bases). The CDR3 contains 15 residues. V gave up 4 bases and J gave up 1 base, with 11 bases separating them. Germline CDR1 reads LNHDA; CDR2 reads SQIVND (reference sequence). DNA of the CDR3: TGTGCCAGTAGTACCCAGGGTACCAGCAATCAGCCCCAGCATTTT. Translated: CASSTQGTSNQPQHF.

The V and J genes are TRBV6-5 and TRBJ1-3, with a tentative D call TRBD1 (6 bases). The CDR3 consists of 14 residues. V gave up 6 bases and J gave up 2 bases, with 11 bases separating them. Germline values: CDR1 MNHEY, CDR2 SVGAGI. The CDR3 nucleotides are TGTGCCAGCAGATTAACAGGGACTGGAAACACCATATATTTT. It translates to CASRLTGTGNTIYF.

This clone was seen only a few times. CDR3 amino acids: CATISPGEVTEAFF. The CDR3 DNA follows: TGTGCCACTATCAGTCCGGGAGAGGTGACTGAAGCTTTCTTT. This chain connects TRBV6-5 to TRBJ1-1; D remains unclear. The CDR3 consists of 14 residues. CDR1 is MNHEY, CDR2 SVGAGI, per germline. Trimming took 10 bases from V and 5 from J, leaving 20 bases between them.

The CDR3 DNA sequence: TGTGCCAGCAGCTTAGCAGGAAACATTCAGTACTTC. Translated, it gives CASSLAGNIQYF. This chain joins TRBV11-2 and TRBJ2-4; D unresolved. V shed 1 base and J shed 6 bases, with 4 bases lying between them. Germline V gives CDR1 SGHAT, CDR2 FQNNGV. The CDR3 has 12 amino acids.

The genes are TRBV5-1 and TRBJ2-7, with TRBD1 matching over 8 bases. The V segment lost 4 bases and the J segment 0 bases; nucleotides outside the gene matches: 3. Germline V gene lookup returns CDR1 SGHRS and CDR2 YFSETQ. This CDR3 comprises 14 residues. CDR3 region: CASSAGTGSYEQYF. The CDR3 nucleotides are TGCGCCAGCAGCGCCGGGACAGGCTCCTACGAGCAGTACTTC.

This chain joins TRBV24-1 and TRBJ2-1; D may be TRBD1 (5 bases). The CDR3 totals 13 residues. V dropped 1 base and J dropped 8 bases, with 8 bases sitting between them. Germline V lookup: CDR1 KGHDR, CDR2 SFDVKD. The CDR3 region has the DNA TGTGCCACCAGTGATTTATGGGGCGATGAGCAGTTCTTC. This translates into CATSDLWGDEQFF.

The rearrangement uses TRBV7-8 and TRBJ2-1; 8 bases align to TRBD2. Germline CDR1 reads SGHVS; CDR2 reads FQNEAQ. The CDR3 is 17 amino acids. Trimming removed 1 base from V and 3 bases from J; junction bases left unmatched: 8. As DNA, the CDR3 is TGTGCCAGCAGCTTAGGCGGGCGGGGGGCCAACTACAATGAGCAGTTCTTC. Encoded protein: CASSLGGRGANYNEQFF.

The chain is built from TRBV3-1 (or the pseudogene TRBV3-2) and TRBJ2-7; 10 nucleotides line up with TRBD2. There are 16 residues in the CDR3. Germline values: CDR1 LGHDT, CDR2 YNNKEL (reference sequence). V gave up 3 bases and J gave up 6 bases; unmatched junction bases: 11. The CDR3 bases are TGTGCCAGCAGCCAGGCTACTAGCGGGGTTTGGAGCGAGCAGTACTTC. Its protein is CASSQATSGVWSEQYF.

V gene TRBV28 combines with J gene TRBJ1-5; a possible D gene is TRBD1 (5 bases). The CDR3 length is 14 residues. Germline V gene lookup returns CDR1 MDHEN and CDR2 SYDVKM. Trimming shortened V by 5 bases and J by 2 bases, and 10 bases separated the two germline ends. CDR3 nucleotide sequence: TGTGCCAGCAGTCCCACGACAGGCAATCAGCCCCAGCATTTT. Its translation: CASSPTTGNQPQHF. The full variable domain, with the rest looked up from reference TRBV28 and TRBJ1-5, is DVKVTQSSRYLVKRTGEKVFLECVQDMDHENMFWYRQDPGLGLRLIYFSYDVKMKEKGDIPEGYSVSREKKERFSLILESASTNQTSMYLCASSPTTGNQPQHFGDGTRLSIL.

J is TRBJ1-4 and V is TRBV5-6; D is perhaps TRBD1 (5 bases). This CDR3 is 14 amino acids long. Germline V lookup: CDR1 SGHDT, CDR2 YYEEEE. With 3 bases removed from V and 10 bases from J, the gap between germline ends came to 16 bases. CDR3 nucleotides: TGTGCCAGCAGCTCCCGCGGGCCGGGGGGAAAACTGTTTTTT. Protein product: CASSSRGPGGKLFF.

V usage is TRBV7-2 and J usage is TRBJ2-1; 9 bases agree with TRBD2. Germline values: CDR1 SGHTA, CDR2 FQGNSA. V lost 5 bases and J lost 0; bases outside the gene matches: 8. The CDR3 is 17 amino acids. In nucleotides, the CDR3 is TGTGCCAGCAGCAGTAGCGGGAGAGGAGGCTCCTACAATGAGCAGTTCTTC. Translated: CASSSSGRGGSYNEQFF.

The chain uses TRBV19 and TRBJ2-1, with 9 nucleotides matching TRBD1. CDR1 is LNHDA, CDR2 SQIVND, per germline (reference sequence). This CDR3 has 15 residues. V trimming: 2 bases; J trimming: 8 bases; junction bases outside the gene matches: 7. The CDR3, as DNA: TGTGCCAGTAGTATAAGTAGGGACAGGGTCTATGAGCAGTTCTTC. It codes for CASSISRDRVYEQFF.

The chain joins TRBV6-5 to TRBJ1-3; 9 bases agree with TRBD1. CDR1 and CDR2 from the germline V gene are MNHEY and SVGAGI. The CDR3 spans 15 residues. With V trimmed by 7 bases and J by 4 bases, 8 bases remained unmatched. CDR3 nucleotides: TGTGCCAGCATTATGGACAGGGGCAACGGAAACACCATATATTTT. Translating gives CASIMDRGNGNTIYF.

The chain couples TRBV5-1 to TRBJ2-1; D call uncertain. This CDR3 is built from 13 residues. Trimming cost V 5 bases and J 6 bases, with 12 bases left between them. Germline assignment: CDR1 SGHRS and CDR2 YFSETQ. In DNA, the CDR3 is TGCGCCAGCAGGCTAGACGGTCCCAATGAGCAGTTCTTC. Protein sequence: CASRLDGPNEQFF.

This chain links TRBV24-1 with TRBJ2-2; D may be TRBD1 or TRBD2 (7 bases each). Trimming pared 4 bases from V and 4 bases from J, leaving 15 bases between. Germline V lookup: CDR1 KGHDR, CDR2 SFDVKD. This CDR3 has 16 residues. DNA of the CDR3: TGTGCCACCAGTGAATTAGCAGGGGGGGGCACCGGGGAGCTGTTTTTT. Its protein product is CATSELAGGGTGELFF.

This rearrangement joins TRBV19 to TRBJ1-1; 9 nucleotides line up with TRBD1. Germline CDR1 LNHDA, CDR2 SQIVND (reference sequence). CDR3 length equals 15 residues. With V trimmed by 6 bases and J by 6 bases, 11 bases remained unmatched. The CDR3 spells CASRTSGQGVSEAFF. For the CDR3, the DNA is TGTGCCAGTAGAACCTCGGGACAGGGAGTGTCTGAAGCTTTCTTT.

The chain carries TRBV11-2 and TRBJ2-7, with D unclear. The CDR3 is 13 residues long. The V gene lost 0 bases and the J gene lost 8 bases, with 11 bases spanning the gap. Germline CDR1 and CDR2: SGHAT and FQNNGV. This CDR3 reads CASSLESGFKQYF. In DNA form, the CDR3 reads TGTGCCAGCAGCTTAGAGTCTGGGTTCAAGCAGTACTTC.

J is TRBJ1-4 and V is TRBV5-1, with D tentatively TRBD1 (6 bases). The CDR3 runs 13 residues. Trimming left V 5 bases short and J 8 bases short, with 13 bases between. CDR1 and CDR2 from the germline V gene are SGHRS and YFSETQ. This CDR3 is CASSAGGWEKLFF. The CDR3 region has the DNA TGCGCCAGCAGTGCGGGGGGCTGGGAAAAACTGTTTTTT.

This chain joins TRBV7-9 and TRBJ1-2, with D tentatively TRBD1 (6 bases). The germline gives CDR1 SEHNR, CDR2 FQNEAQ (reference sequence). V was pared by 7 bases and J by 0 bases, with 15 bases between. This CDR3 comprises 15 residues. The CDR3 loop reads CASTKGGSTNYGYTF. The CDR3 coding sequence is TGTGCCAGCACTAAAGGGGGAAGCACTAACTATGGCTACACCTTC.

The J gene is TRBJ2-6, the V gene TRBV7-8, with D unclear. Trimming left V 7 bases short and J 0 bases short, with 10 bases between. The germline V gene has CDR1 SGHVS and CDR2 FQNEAQ. CDR3 size: 15 residues. The CDR3 here is CASKEEFSGANVLTF. In nucleotides, the CDR3 is TGTGCCAGCAAGGAAGAGTTCTCTGGGGCCAACGTCCTGACTTTC.